Shown below are 3 T cell receptor beta chains from a single sample sequenced in a study of blood T cell repertoires in COVID-19 (dated by TCRdb to about 2020). The library was obtained by the immunoSEQ multiplex PCR assay. Drawn from immuneACCESS, this table holds only the in-frame rearrangements with V and J called that TCRdb kept. Clones are partly lost; checked studies trace under half to an unresolved V gene and leave the rest unexplained. The sample yields 290,000 or so clones; about nine tenths were counted once. The leading ten clones occupy 2% to 3% of the sample. Material for sequencing was peripheral blood. The receptors come from a man younger than 35 with active or convalescent COVID-19.

CDR3 amino acids: CASSQDLVTSYEQYF. CDR3 bases: TGTGCCAGCAGCCAGGACTTGGTAACCTCCTACGAGCAGTACTTC. The V gene is TRBV11-2, the J gene TRBJ2-7, with D possibly being TRBD2 (5 bases). Trimming pared 5 bases from V and 0 bases from J, leaving 14 bases between. The CDR3 is 15 amino acids. The germline CDR1 and CDR2 sequences are SGHAT and FQNNGV. The full variable domain, with the rest looked up from reference TRBV11-2 and TRBJ2-7, is EAGVAQSPRYKIIEKRQSVAFWCNPISGHATLYWYQQILGQGPKLLIQFQNNGVVDDSQLPKDRFSAERLKGVDSTLKIQPAKLEDSAVYLCASSQDLVTSYEQYFGPGTRLTVT.

This chain's CDR3 is CASSPEGADEKLFF. CDR3 bases: TGTGCCAGCAGTCCCGAGGGGGCTGATGAAAAACTGTTTTTT. This chain connects TRBV6-5 to TRBJ1-4; the match to TRBD1 covers 7 bases. CDR1 is MNHEY, CDR2 SVGAGI, per germline. The CDR3 runs 14 residues. The V segment lost 5 bases and the J segment 6 bases; nucleotides outside the gene matches: 6.

The chain is built from TRBV6-6 and TRBJ2-3, with D perhaps matching TRBD2 (6 bases). V shed 4 bases and J shed 2 bases, with 16 bases lying between them. The germline V gene encodes CDR1 MNHNY and CDR2 SVGAGI (reference sequence). The CDR3 sequence is 16 residues long. The CDR3: CASSLAVSGATDTQYF. The CDR3 coding sequence is TGTGCCAGCAGTTTGGCGGTTAGCGGAGCCACAGATACGCAGTATTTT.